Sequencing of this T cell receptor (beta chain) was carried out in a study of T cells in Graves' hyperthyroidism and ophthalmopathy. The ends were cut back, 11 bases at V and 6 bases at J, with 26 bases in the middle. Germline V CDR1 and CDR2: MNHNS, SASEGT. This CDR3 region has 16 residues. TCR beta CDR3 regions were amplified from RNA. Initially, a first-round RT-PCR of the TCR CDR3 employed the HTBI primer set. TCRdb analysed the multiplex PCR reads with MiXCR anew, one entry per CDR3 protein. The data show 360,000 or so distinct CDR3 sequences, 13% to 15% seen once. The sample holds many counts of this clonotype.

The J gene is TRBJ1-5, the V gene TRBV6-1; TRBD1 is a possible D gene (5 bases). Material for sequencing was blood. The sequence was collected from a woman aged 60-70 years with Graves' ophthalmopathy. The CDR3 sequence: CAASGGYMGQGQPQHF. The CDR3 nucleotides read TGTGCCGCCAGCGGTGGGTACATGGGGCAGGGTCAGCCCCAGCATTTT.